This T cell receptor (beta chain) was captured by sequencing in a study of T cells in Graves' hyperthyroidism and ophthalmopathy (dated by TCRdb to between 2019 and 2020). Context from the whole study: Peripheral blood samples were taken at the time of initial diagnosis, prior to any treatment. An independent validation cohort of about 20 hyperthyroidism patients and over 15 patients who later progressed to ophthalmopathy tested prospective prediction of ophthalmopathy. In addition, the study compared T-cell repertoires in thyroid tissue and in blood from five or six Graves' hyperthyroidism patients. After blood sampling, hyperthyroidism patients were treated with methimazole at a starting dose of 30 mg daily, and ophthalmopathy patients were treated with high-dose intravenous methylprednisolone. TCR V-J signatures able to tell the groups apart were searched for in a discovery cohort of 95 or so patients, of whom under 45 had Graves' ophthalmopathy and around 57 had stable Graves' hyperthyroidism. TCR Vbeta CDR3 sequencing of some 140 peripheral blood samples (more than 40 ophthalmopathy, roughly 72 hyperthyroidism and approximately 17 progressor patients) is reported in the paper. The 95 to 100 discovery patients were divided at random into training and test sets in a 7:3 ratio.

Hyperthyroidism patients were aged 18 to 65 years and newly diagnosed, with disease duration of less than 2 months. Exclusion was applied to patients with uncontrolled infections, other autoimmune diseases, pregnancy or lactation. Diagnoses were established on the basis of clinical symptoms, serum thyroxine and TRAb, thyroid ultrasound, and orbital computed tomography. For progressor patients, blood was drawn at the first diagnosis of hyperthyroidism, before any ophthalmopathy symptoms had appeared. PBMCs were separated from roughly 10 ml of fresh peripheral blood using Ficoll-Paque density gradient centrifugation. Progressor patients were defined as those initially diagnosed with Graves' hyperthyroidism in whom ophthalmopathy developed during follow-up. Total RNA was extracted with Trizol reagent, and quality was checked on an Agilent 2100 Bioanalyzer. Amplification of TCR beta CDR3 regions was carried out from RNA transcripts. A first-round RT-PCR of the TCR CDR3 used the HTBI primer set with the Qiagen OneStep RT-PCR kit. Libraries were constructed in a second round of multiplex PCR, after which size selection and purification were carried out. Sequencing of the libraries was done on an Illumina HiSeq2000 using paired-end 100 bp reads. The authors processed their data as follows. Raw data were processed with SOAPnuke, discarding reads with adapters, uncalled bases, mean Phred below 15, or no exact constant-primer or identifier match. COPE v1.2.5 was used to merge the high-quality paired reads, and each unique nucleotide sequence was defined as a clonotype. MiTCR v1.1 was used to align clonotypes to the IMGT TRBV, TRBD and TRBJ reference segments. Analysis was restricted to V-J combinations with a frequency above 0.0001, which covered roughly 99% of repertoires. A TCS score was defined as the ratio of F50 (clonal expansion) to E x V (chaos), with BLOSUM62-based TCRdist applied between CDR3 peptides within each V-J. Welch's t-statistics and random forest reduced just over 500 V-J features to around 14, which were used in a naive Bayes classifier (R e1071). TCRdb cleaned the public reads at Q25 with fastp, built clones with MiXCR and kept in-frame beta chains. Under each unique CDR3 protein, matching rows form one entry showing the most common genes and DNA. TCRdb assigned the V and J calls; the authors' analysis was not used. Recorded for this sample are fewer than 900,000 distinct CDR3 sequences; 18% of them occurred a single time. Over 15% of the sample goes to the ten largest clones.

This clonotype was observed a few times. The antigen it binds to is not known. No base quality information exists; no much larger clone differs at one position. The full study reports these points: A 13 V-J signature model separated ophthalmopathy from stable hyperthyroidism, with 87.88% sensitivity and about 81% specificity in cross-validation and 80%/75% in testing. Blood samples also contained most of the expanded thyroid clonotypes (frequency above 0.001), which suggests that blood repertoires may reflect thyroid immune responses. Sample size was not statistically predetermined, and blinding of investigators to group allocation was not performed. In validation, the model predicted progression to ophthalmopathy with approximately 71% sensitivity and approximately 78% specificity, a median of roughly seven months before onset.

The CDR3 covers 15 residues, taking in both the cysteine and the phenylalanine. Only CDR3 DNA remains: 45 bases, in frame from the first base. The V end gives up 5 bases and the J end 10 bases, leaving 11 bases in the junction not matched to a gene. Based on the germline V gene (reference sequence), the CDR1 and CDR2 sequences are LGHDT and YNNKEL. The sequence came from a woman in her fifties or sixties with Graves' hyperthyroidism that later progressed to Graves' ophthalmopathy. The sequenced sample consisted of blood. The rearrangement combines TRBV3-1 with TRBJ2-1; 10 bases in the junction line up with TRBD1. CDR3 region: CASSAPGTGVREQFF. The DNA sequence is TGTGCCAGCAGCGCTCCCGGGACAGGGGTTAGAGAGCAGTTCTTC.